This TCR beta chain was retrieved from a study of T cell responses to AZD1222 COVID-19 vaccine. CDR1 is MNHEY and CDR2 is SVGEGT in the germline V gene. The CDR3 is made up of 13 amino acids. The germline V and J ends were trimmed by 2 bases and 1 base, with 5 bases remaining between them. The protocol was immunoSEQ multiplex PCR, while the TCRdb copy is restricted to in-frame clones and leaves out a portion. The sample includes 70,000 to 85,000 clones, just over 85% of them seen just once. The genes are TRBV6-2 or TRBV6-3 and TRBJ1-1; D is ambiguous. Sequences were derived from peripheral blood, sampled on day 0 of AZD1222 vaccination. This clonotype was obtained from an adult in good health. CDR3 amino acids: CASSYRRNTEAFF. Here the CDR3 DNA reads TGTGCCAGCAGTTACCGCCGGAACACTGAAGCTTTCTTT.